This entry describes one TCR beta chain. This clone occurred once. Its specific antigen is unknown. Qualities for individual bases were not recorded, and no much larger clone is one base off. Based on the germline V gene, the CDR1 and CDR2 sequences are MGHRA and YSYEKL. Here V drops 4 bases and J drops 2 bases, and the junction holds 5 bases not matched to any gene. Counted from cysteine to phenylalanine, this CDR3 has 15 amino acids. Of all the DNA, just the CDR3 is kept, 45 bases in frame from base 1. One collaborating source in Seattle enrolled patients while the patients were actively infected and followed the patients over time throughout the course of disease. Each collaborating institution followed its own protocols to collect whole blood in K2EDTA tubes. For TCRbeta analysis, collaborator samples were shipped as frozen whole blood, as isolated PBMCs, or as DNA extracted from either sample type.

The immunoSEQ Assay, a bias-controlled multiplex PCR, was used to amplify TCRbeta CDR3 regions from genomic DNA. Per the authors' processing: The number of nucleated cells in each sample was estimated by amplification of reference gene primers within the assay. Sequence reads were collapsed and filtered to measure the absolute abundance of every unique TCRbeta CDR3 rearrangement. For each sample, productive Simpson clonality was calculated as the square root of Simpson's diversity index across productive rearrangements. Drawn from immuneACCESS, this table holds only the in-frame rearrangements with V and J called that TCRdb kept. Clones are partly lost; checked studies trace under half to an unresolved V gene and leave the rest unexplained. V and J calls and clone size are those listed in that table; D and trimming were worked out from the DNA. Counted in this sample were more than 200,000 clones; 70% to 90% of them appeared once. The leading ten clones occupy 2.7% of the sample.

This sample stems from a study of blood T cell repertoires in COVID-19 (dated by TCRdb to the early 2020s). The study in broad terms: Samples from collaborators originated in the United States, Italy and Spain and spanned both the acute and convalescent phases of COVID-19. The material from the prospective study consisted of cDNA or gDNA derived from T cells, B-cell-depleted T cells, or PBMCs. The dataset comprised deeply sampled blood TCRbeta repertoires from subjects exposed to, actively infected with, or recovered from COVID-19. The samples were drawn from two sources: the first 160 participants of the ongoing ImmuneRACE study, and 1,000 to 1,500 subjects contributed by 6 global collaborators. HLA class I and class II types, where available, came from metadata supplied by the sample provider rather than from assay-based typing. The repertoires were released in a freely available public database intended as a resource for research on the immune response to SARS-CoV-2. Nearly every sample came with metadata listing a de-identified subject ID, COVID-19 status, age in years and sex.

Paper-wide results and their limitations: The quantity of clinical and demographic metadata differed by source and by participant and was supplied without curation.

This TCR derives from a young man with COVID-19, enrolled during active disease. The rearrangement joined TRBV4-1 to TRBJ2-7, with TRBD1 identical over 10 junction bases. Sequencing was carried out using peripheral blood. The nucleotide sequence reads as follows: TGCGCCAGCAGCCCCGTGGGACAGGGGCCCTACGAGCAGTACTTC. The translation is CASSPVGQGPYEQYF.